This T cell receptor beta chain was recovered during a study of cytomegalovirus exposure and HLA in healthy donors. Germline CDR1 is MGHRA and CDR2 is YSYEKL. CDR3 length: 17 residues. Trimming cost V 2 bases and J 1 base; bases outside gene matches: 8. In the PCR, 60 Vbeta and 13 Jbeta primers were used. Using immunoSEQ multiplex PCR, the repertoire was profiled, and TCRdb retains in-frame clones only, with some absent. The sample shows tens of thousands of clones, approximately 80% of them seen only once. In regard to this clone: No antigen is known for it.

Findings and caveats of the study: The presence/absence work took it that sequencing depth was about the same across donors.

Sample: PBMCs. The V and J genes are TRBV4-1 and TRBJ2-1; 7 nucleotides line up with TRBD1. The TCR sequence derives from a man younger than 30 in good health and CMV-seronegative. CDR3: CASSQRLTGLSYNEQFF. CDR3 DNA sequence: TGCGCCAGCAGCCAAAGGTTGACAGGGCTTTCCTACAATGAGCAGTTCTTC.